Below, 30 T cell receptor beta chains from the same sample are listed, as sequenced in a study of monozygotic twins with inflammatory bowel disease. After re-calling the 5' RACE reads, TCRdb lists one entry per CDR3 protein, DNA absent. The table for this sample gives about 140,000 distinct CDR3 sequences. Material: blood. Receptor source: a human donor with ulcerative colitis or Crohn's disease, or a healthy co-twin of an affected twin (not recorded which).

CDR3 protein: CASSSLPLDRSNSPLHF. The chain combines TRBV5-1 with TRBJ1-6; TCRdb calls TRBD1, which cannot be checked without DNA. This CDR3 region has 17 residues. The germline CDR1 and CDR2 sequences are SGHRS and YFSETQ.

The CDR3 sequence is CASRGQRNQPQHF. The chain uses TRBV6-1 and TRBJ1-5. The CDR3 runs 13 residues. CDR1 is MNHNS, CDR2 SASEGT, per germline.

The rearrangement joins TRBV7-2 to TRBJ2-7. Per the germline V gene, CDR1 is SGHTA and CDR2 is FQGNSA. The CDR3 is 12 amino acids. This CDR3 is CASSLADTEQYF.

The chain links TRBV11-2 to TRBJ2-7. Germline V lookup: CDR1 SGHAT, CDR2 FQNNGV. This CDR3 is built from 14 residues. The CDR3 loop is CASSLGRVGYEQYF.

The CDR3 sequence: CASRGEPGLGYEQYF. The rearrangement uses TRBV5-1 and TRBJ2-7; no DNA is available, so the TRBD2 call from TCRdb remains unchecked. Germline V gene sequence: CDR1 SGHRS, CDR2 YFSETQ. This CDR3 has 15 amino acids.

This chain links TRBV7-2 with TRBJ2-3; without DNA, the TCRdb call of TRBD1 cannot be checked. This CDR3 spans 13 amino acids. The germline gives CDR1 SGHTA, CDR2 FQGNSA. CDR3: CASSLGDGDTQYF.

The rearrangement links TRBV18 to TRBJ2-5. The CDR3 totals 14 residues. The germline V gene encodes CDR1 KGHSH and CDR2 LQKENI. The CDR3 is CASSPQLGQETQYF. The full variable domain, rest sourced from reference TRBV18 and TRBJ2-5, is NAGVMQNPRHLVRRRGQEARLRCSPMKGHSHVYWYRQLPEEGLKFMVYLQKENIIDESGMPKERFSAEFPKEGPSILRIQQVVRGDSAAYFCASSPQLGQETQYFGPGTRLLVL.

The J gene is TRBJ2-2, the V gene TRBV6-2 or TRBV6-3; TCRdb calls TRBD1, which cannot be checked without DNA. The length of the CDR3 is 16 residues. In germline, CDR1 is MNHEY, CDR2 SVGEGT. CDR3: CASSRQGISNTGELFF.

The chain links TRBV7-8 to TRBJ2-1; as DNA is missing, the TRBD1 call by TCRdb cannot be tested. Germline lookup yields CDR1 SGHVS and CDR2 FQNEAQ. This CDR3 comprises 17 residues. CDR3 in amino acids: CASSWSTGGISYNEQFF.

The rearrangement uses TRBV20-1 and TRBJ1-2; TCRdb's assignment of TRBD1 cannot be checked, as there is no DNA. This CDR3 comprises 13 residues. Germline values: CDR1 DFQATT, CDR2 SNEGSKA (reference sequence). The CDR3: CSATDRGPLGLPF.

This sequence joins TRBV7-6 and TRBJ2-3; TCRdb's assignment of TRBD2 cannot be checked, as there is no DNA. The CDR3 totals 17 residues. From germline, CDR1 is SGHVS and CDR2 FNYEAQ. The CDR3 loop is CASSSGLAGESTDTQYF.

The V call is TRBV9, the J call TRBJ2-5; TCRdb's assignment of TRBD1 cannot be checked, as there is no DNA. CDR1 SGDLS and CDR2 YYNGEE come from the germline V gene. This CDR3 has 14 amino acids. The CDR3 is CASSGGQGQETQYF.

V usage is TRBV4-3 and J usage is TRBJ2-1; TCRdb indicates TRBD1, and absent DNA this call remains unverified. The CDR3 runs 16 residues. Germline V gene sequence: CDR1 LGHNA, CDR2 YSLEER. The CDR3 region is CASSQDGDWTPNEQFF.

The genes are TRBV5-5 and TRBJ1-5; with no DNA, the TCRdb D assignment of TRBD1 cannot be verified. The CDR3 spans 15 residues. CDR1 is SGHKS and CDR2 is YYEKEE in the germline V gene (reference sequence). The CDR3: CASSRDSLSIQPQHF.

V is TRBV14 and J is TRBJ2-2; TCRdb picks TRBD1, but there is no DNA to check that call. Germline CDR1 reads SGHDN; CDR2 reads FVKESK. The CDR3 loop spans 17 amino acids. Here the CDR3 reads CASSRRDRAPNTGELFF.

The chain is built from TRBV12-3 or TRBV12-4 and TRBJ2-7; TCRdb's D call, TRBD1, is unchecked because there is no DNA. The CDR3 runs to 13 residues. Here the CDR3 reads CASSLDRGYGQYF.

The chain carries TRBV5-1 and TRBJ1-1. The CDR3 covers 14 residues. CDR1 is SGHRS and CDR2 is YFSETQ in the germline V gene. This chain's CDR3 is CASSRGLSEVEAFF.

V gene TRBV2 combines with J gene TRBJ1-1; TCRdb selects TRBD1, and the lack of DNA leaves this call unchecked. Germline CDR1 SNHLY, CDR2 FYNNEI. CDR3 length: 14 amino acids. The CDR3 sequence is CASIEGTMNTEAFF. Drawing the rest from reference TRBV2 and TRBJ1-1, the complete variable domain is EPEVTQTPSHQVTQMGQEVILRCVPISNHLYFYWYRQILGQKVEFLVSFYNNEISEKSEIFDDQFSVERPDGSNFTLKIRSTKLEDSAMYFCASIEGTMNTEAFFGQGTRLTVV.

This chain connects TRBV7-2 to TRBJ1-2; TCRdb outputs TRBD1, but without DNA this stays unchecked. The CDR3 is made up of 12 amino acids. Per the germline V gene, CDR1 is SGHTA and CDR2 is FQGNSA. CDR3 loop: CASSSRGYGYTF.

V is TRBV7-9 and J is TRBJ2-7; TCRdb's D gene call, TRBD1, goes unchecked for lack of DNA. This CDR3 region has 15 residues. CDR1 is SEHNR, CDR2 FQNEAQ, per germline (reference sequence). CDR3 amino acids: CASSSARDGAYEQYF.

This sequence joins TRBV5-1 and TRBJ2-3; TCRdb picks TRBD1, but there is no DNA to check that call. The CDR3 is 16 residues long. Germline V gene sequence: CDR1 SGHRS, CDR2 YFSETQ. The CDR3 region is CASSFLQGASTDTQYF.

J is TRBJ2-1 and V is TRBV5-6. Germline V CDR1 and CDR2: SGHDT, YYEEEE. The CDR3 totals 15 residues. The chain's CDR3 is CASSFRRSSYNEQFF. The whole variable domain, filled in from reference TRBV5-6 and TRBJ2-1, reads DAGVTQSPTHLIKTRGQQVTLRCSPKSGHDTVSWYQQALGQGPQFIFQYYEEEERQRGNFPDRFSGHQFPNYSSELNVNALLLGDSALYLCASSFRRSSYNEQFFGPGTRLTVL.

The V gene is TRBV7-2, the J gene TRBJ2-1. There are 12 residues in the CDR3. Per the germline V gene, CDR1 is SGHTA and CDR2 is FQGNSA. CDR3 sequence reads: CASSLAWPEQFF. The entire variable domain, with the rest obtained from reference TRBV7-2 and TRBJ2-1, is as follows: GAGVSQSPSNKVTEKGKDVELRCDPISGHTALYWYRQSLGQGLEFLIYFQGNSAPDKSGLPSDRFSAERTGGSVSTLTIQRTQQEDSAVYLCASSLAWPEQFFGPGTRLTVL.

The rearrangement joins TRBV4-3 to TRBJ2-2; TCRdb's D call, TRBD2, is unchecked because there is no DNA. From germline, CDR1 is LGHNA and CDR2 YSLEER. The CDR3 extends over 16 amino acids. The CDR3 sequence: CASSQAGTPNTGELFF.

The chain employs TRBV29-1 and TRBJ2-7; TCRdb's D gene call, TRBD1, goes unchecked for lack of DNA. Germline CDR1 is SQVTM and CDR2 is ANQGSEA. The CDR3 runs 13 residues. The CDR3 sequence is CSIVGREWYEQYF.

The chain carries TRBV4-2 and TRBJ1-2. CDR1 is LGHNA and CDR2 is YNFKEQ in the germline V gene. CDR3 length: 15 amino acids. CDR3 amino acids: CASSQDRSREDGYTF.

The CDR3 reads CASSEDLGGVANYGYTF. The chain links TRBV18 to TRBJ1-2; without DNA, the TCRdb call of TRBD1 cannot be checked. The CDR3 totals 17 residues. Germline V gene data show CDR1 as KGHSH and CDR2 as LQKENI.

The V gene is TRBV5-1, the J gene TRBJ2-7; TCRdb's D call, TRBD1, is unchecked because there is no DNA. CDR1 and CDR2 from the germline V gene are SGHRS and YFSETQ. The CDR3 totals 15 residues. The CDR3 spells CASSPTGMSSYEQYF. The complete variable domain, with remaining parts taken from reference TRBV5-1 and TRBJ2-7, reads KAGVTQTPRYLIKTRGQQVTLSCSPISGHRSVSWYQQTPGQGLQFLFEYFSETQRNKGNFPGRFSGRQFSNSRSEMNVSTLELGDSALYLCASSPTGMSSYEQYFGPGTRLTVT.

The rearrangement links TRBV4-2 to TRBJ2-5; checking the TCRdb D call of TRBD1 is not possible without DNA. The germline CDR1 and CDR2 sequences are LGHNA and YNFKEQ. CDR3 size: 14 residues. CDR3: CASSQLGDLHTQYF.

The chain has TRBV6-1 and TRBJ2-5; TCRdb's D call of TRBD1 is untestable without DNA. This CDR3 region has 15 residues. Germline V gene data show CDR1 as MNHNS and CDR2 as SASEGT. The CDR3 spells CASSEQGTPMLAQYF.